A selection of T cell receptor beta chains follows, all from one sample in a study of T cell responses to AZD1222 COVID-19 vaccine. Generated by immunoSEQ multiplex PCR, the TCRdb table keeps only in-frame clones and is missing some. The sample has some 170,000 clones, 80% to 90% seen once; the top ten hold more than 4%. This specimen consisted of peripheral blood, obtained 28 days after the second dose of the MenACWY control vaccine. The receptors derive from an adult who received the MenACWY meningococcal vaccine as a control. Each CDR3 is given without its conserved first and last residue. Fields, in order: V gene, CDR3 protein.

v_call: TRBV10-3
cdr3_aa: AISLRQPDYGYT

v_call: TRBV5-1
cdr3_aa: ASSPTGGSYNEQF

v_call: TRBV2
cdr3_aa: ASTEEGRGPPLH

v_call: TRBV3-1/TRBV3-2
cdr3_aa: ASSPWGTGELF

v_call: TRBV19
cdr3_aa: ASSLQGRGYT

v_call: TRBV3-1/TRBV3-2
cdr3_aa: ASSQHPGQINQPQH

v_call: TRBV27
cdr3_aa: ASSLFGTGKNQPQH

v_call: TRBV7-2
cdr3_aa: APLGHTGTSGRYEQY

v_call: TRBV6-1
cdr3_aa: ASSESGQGYREQY

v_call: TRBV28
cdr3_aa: ASTLDRAPMNTEAF

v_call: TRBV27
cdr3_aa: ASSLAGTGYT

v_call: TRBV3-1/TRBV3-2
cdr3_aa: ASSQEPVAGGYADTQY

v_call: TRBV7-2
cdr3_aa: ASSADRAYEQY

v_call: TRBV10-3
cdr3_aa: AISGRHPGLAGEAVEQF

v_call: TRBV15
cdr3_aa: ATSRDRGTAYEQY

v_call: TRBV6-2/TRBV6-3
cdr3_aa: ASSYRGGKPYNEQF

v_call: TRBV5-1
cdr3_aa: ASRPQGREETQY